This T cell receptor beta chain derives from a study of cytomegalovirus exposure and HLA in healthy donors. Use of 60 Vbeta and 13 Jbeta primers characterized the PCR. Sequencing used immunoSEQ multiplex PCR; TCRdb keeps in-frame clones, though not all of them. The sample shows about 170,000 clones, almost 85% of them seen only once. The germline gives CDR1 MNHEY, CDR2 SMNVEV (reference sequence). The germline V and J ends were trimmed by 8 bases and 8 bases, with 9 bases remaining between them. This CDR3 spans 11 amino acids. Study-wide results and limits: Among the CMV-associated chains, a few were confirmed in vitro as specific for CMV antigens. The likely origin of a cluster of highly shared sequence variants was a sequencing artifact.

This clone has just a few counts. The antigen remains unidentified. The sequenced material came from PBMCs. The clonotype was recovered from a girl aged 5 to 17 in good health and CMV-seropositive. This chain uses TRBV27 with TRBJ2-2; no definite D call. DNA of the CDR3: TGTGCCAGCCGTCTAGGTGGGGAGCTGTTTTTT. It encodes CASRLGGELFF.